This TCR beta chain was identified in a study of kidney transplant recipient with SARS-CoV-2 infection. There are many counts of this clonotype. MiXCR was run by TCRdb on the reads, yielding one entry per CDR3 protein. The profile covers 200,000 to 250,000 distinct CDR3 sequences, with roughly 26% appearing a single time and 7% to 8% taken by the ten largest. The sequencing used a blood sample, collected at baseline and around day 110 from a kidney transplant recipient. The clonotype comes from a young adult male patient who had COVID-19 and was a kidney transplant recipient. Some T cells may have originated in the graft donor.

The CDR3 DNA reads as TGTGCCAGCTGTATTGGCGTACCAGGAAAGACCTATGGCTACACCTTC. This encodes CASCIGVPGKTYGYTF. J is TRBJ1-2 and V is TRBV5-4, with unresolved D. The V gene's germline CDR1 is SGHNT and CDR2 YYREEE (reference sequence). Deletions cut 7 bases from V and 4 bases from J, with 23 bases between. The CDR3 runs 16 residues.